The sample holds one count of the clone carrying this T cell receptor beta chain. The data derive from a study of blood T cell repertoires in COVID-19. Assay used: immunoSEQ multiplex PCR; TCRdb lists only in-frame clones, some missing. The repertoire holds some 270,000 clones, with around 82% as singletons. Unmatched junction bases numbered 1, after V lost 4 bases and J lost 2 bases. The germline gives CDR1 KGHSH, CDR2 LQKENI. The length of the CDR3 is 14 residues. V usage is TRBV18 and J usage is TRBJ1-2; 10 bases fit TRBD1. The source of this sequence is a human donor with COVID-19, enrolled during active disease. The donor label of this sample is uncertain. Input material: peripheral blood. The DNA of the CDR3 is TGTGCCAGCTCACTGGGACAGGGGAACTATGGCTACACCTTC. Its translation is CASSLGQGNYGYTF. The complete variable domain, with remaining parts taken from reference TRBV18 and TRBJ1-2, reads NAGVMQNPRHLVRRRGQEARLRCSPMKGHSHVYWYRQLPEEGLKFMVYLQKENIIDESGMPKERFSAEFPKEGPSILRIQQVVRGDSAAYFCASSLGQGNYGYTFGSGTRLTVV.